Following are 28 T cell receptor beta chains from one sample sequenced in a study of blood T cell repertoires in COVID-19 (dated by TCRdb to the early 2020s). Library prep was done by the immunoSEQ multiplex PCR assay. As stored in TCRdb, this immuneACCESS dataset retains in-frame rearrangements with V and J assigned. A fraction of the clones does not appear; measured against another copy, unresolved V genes explain less than half of the discrepancy, and the remainder lacks a known reason. The sample profile shows some 160,000 clones; about 77% of them were found once. Together, the top ten hold approximately 15% of the sample. Sequencing was done on a sample of peripheral blood. The receptors were gathered from a woman of 80 years or more with acute or convalescent COVID-19.

A single count supports this clone. This rearrangement joins TRBV18 to TRBJ1-5; TRBD1 matches at 7 bases. Germline lookup yields CDR1 KGHSH and CDR2 LQKENI. This CDR3 is 15 amino acids long. Germline trimming cut 1 base from V and 7 bases from J; bases unmatched to any gene: 7. The CDR3 region is CASSPRARGEQPQHF. CDR3 nucleotides: TGTGCCAGCTCACCACGGGCCAGGGGGGAACAGCCCCAGCATTTT. The full variable domain, its missing parts supplied by reference TRBV18 and TRBJ1-5, is NAGVMQNPRHLVRRRGQEARLRCSPMKGHSHVYWYRQLPEEGLKFMVYLQKENIIDESGMPKERFSAEFPKEGPSILRIQQVVRGDSAAYFCASSPRARGEQPQHFGDGTRLSIL.

J is TRBJ2-1 and V is TRBV12-3 or TRBV12-4, with TRBD2 identical over 8 bases. The CDR3 consists of 13 residues. V lost 6 bases, J lost 9 bases, and 7 bases stayed unmatched. The CDR3 sequence is CASSRGGAGEQFF. CDR3 sequence (DNA): TGTGCCAGCAGCCGGGGGGGGGCCGGTGAGCAGTTCTTC.

The chain recombines TRBV6-5 with TRBJ2-1; 8 bases match TRBD1. The CDR3 consists of 13 residues. In germline, CDR1 is MNHEY, CDR2 SVGAGI. With V trimmed by 9 bases and J by 10 bases, 11 bases remained unmatched. DNA of the CDR3: TGTGCCAGTACCCCAAACCAGGGGGCAGAGCAGTTCTTC. This codes for CASTPNQGAEQFF.

The V gene is TRBV5-4, the J gene TRBJ2-2; D is possibly TRBD1 (5 bases). V was cut by 2 bases and J by 6 bases, with 8 bases left in between. Germline lookup yields CDR1 SGHNT and CDR2 YYREEE (reference sequence). The CDR3 consists of 13 residues. The DNA of the CDR3 is TGTGCCAGCAGCTTTGTAGGGGCCGGGGAGCTGTTTTTT. This gives the protein CASSFVGAGELFF. Full variable domain (missing parts from reference TRBV5-4 and TRBJ2-2): ETGVTQSPTHLIKTRGQQVTLRCSSQSGHNTVSWYQQALGQGPQFIFQYYREEENGRGNFPPRFSGLQFPNYSSELNVNALELDDSALYLCASSFVGAGELFFGEGSRLTVL.

The count of this clone is one. The chain is built from TRBV10-1 and TRBJ1-1, with 11 bases lining up with TRBD1. The CDR3 covers 13 residues. Germline loops: CDR1 WNHNN, CDR2 SYGVQD (reference sequence). V trimming: 1 base; J trimming: 11 bases; junction bases outside the gene matches: 3. The CDR3 DNA reads as TGCGCCAGCAGTGAGTGGACAGGGGGCGCGGCTTTCTTT. It encodes CASSEWTGGAAFF.

The chain couples TRBV10-1 to TRBJ1-1, with a possible D match to TRBD1 (6 bases). Trimming pared 6 bases from V and 5 bases from J, leaving 19 bases between. Per the germline V gene, CDR1 is WNHNN and CDR2 is SYGVQD (reference sequence). This CDR3 is 15 amino acids long. CDR3 sequence reads: CASRGTRERETEAFF. CDR3 in DNA: TGCGCCAGCAGAGGGACACGGGAGCGGGAGACTGAAGCTTTCTTT.

The chain combines TRBV27 with TRBJ1-1; no clear D gene. Trimming removed 6 bases at V and 4 bases at J, with 15 bases between. CDR3 length: 14 residues. Germline V CDR1 and CDR2: MNHEY, SMNVEV (reference sequence). The DNA for the CDR3 is TGTGCCAGCAGGAGAGGAGGATGGGGCACTGAAGCTTTCTTT. It codes for CASRRGGWGTEAFF.

This clone occurred a few times. CDR3 coding DNA: TGTGCCAGCAGCCAGGGACAGGGCAATCAGCCCCAGCATTTT. Protein: CASSQGQGNQPQHF. The V and J genes are TRBV3-1 (or the pseudogene TRBV3-2) and TRBJ1-5; 8 bases match TRBD1. The junction had 0 bases not matched to a gene; V was cut back by 3 bases and J by 2 bases. The CDR3 covers 14 residues. From germline, CDR1 is LGHDT and CDR2 YNNKEL (reference sequence).

V gene TRBV19 combines with J gene TRBJ2-4; possibly TRBD2 for D (6 bases). The CDR3 covers 13 residues. V lost 3 bases, J lost 8 bases, and 11 bases lay in between. From germline, CDR1 is LNHDA and CDR2 SQIVND (reference sequence). CDR3 bases: TGTGCCAGTAGTATTAGAACGGGGGACATTCAGTACTTC. Its translation: CASSIRTGDIQYF.

The CDR3 region is CASSLALGTGWWNEQFF. DNA for the CDR3: TGTGCCAGCAGCTTAGCACTCGGGACAGGGTGGTGGAATGAGCAGTTCTTC. The chain recombines TRBV7-9 with TRBJ2-1; TRBD1 agrees at 9 bases. There are 17 residues in the CDR3. Germline values: CDR1 SEHNR, CDR2 FQNEAQ (reference sequence). Trimming removed 0 bases from V and 7 bases from J; junction bases left unmatched: 10.

The chain carries TRBV6-2 or TRBV6-3 and TRBJ2-3; 9 nucleotides align to TRBD2. Germline trimming cut 2 bases from V and 6 bases from J; bases unmatched to any gene: 18. CDR3 length: 19 amino acids. Germline CDR1 and CDR2: MNHEY and SVGEGT. This CDR3 reads CASSYHRGRRVAGVDTQYF. CDR3 bases: TGTGCCAGCAGTTACCATCGCGGAAGGAGGGTAGCGGGAGTGGATACGCAGTATTTT.

The chain combines TRBV28 with TRBJ1-3; 12 nucleotides match TRBD1. The CDR3 sequence is 16 residues long. The V and J ends lost 6 bases and 0 bases, in that order; junction bases with no gene match: 3. Germline V gene data show CDR1 as MDHEN and CDR2 as SYDVKM. This CDR3 reads CASRGQGASSGNTIYF. The CDR3 DNA reads TGTGCCAGCAGGGGACAGGGGGCGAGCTCTGGAAACACCATATATTTT.

J is TRBJ1-1 and V is TRBV5-1; 9 bases align to TRBD1. This CDR3 contains 15 residues. With 2 bases clipped from V and 5 bases from J, the junction kept 7 bases outside the gene matches. Germline V lookup: CDR1 SGHRS, CDR2 YFSETQ. The CDR3 DNA sequence: TGCGCCAGCAGCTTCTACAGGGGGCGGGGGACTGAAGCTTTCTTT. The encoded protein is CASSFYRGRGTEAFF.

This sequence joins TRBV5-1 and TRBJ2-3, with 7 bases aligning to TRBD1. Germline assignment: CDR1 SGHRS and CDR2 YFSETQ. The CDR3 length is 15 residues. Trimming removed 4 bases from V and 2 bases from J; junction bases left unmatched: 7. The CDR3 region has the DNA TGCGCCAGCAGCAGAACAGGGGATAACACAGATACGCAGTATTTT. This sequence encodes CASSRTGDNTDTQYF.

V and J are TRBV6-5 and TRBJ2-7, with 12 bases that match TRBD2. V lost 4 bases and J lost 7; bases outside the gene matches: 5. The CDR3 has 14 residues. The germline gives CDR1 MNHEY, CDR2 SVGAGI. The CDR3 here is CASSLTSGSEEQYF. The CDR3 DNA follows: TGTGCCAGCAGTTTGACTAGCGGGAGTGAAGAGCAGTACTTC.

The rearrangement uses TRBV3-1 (or the pseudogene TRBV3-2) and TRBJ1-6; no clear D gene. The CDR3 is 14 residues long. V was cut by 5 bases and J by 3 bases, with 8 bases left in between. The germline V gene has CDR1 LGHDT and CDR2 YNNKEL (reference sequence). The CDR3 DNA sequence: TGTGCCAGCAGCACCCGGGACTATAATTCACCCCTCCACTTT. This sequence encodes CASSTRDYNSPLHF.

The chain joins TRBV3-1 (or the pseudogene TRBV3-2) to TRBJ2-7, with D possibly matching TRBD1 (6 bases). The CDR3 consists of 14 residues. CDR1 is LGHDT, CDR2 YNNKEL, per germline (reference sequence). Trimming removed 0 bases at V and 6 bases at J, with 12 bases between. CDR3 protein: CASSQENRDREQYF. The CDR3 DNA reads as TGTGCCAGCAGCCAAGAAAACAGGGACCGCGAGCAGTACTTC.

The genes are TRBV3-1 (or the pseudogene TRBV3-2) and TRBJ2-1, with 7 bases lining up with TRBD1. The V and J ends lost 5 bases and 3 bases, in that order; junction bases with no gene match: 7. The CDR3 runs 15 residues. Germline V gene data show CDR1 as LGHDT and CDR2 as YNNKEL (reference sequence). CDR3 in DNA: TGTGCCAGCAGCGACCGGGACAGTTACTACAATGAGCAGTTCTTC. Amino acid sequence: CASSDRDSYYNEQFF.

The J gene is TRBJ1-1, the V gene TRBV4-2; 11 bases agree with TRBD1. The CDR3 length is 15 residues. V dropped 2 bases and J dropped 5; count of bases not matched to a gene: 4. Per germline, CDR1 LGHNA and CDR2 YNFKEQ. The CDR3 region is CASSQMGQGGTEAFF. Here the CDR3 DNA reads TGTGCCAGCAGCCAAATGGGACAGGGGGGGACTGAAGCTTTCTTT.

This sequence joins TRBV6-5 and TRBJ1-5; D possibly corresponds to TRBD1 (5 bases). This CDR3 region has 16 residues. Germline V gene lookup returns CDR1 MNHEY and CDR2 SVGAGI. V was cut by 2 bases and J by 2 bases, with 13 bases left in between. DNA of the CDR3: TGTGCCAGCAGTTACGACCGGGGGTCGGGCAATCAGCCCCAGCATTTT. Its protein is CASSYDRGSGNQPQHF.

This chain joins TRBV27 and TRBJ2-3; 9 nucleotides align to TRBD2. The CDR3 sequence is 16 residues long. Per the germline V gene, CDR1 is MNHEY and CDR2 is SMNVEV (reference sequence). V was pared by 4 bases and J by 4 bases, with 9 bases of the junction left unmatched. DNA for the CDR3: TGTGCCAGCAGTTCAAACCGAGCGGGAGGCGCAGATACGCAGTATTTT. Translation gives CASSSNRAGGADTQYF.

The chain is built from TRBV2 and TRBJ1-4, with 8 positions matching TRBD1. The V segment lost 2 bases and the J segment 4 bases; nucleotides outside the gene matches: 6. Germline V gene lookup returns CDR1 SNHLY and CDR2 FYNNEI. This CDR3 is 16 amino acids long. CDR3 nucleotide sequence: TGTGCCAGCAGTGAAATCAGGACAGGGCTTAATGAAAAACTGTTTTTT. Its protein product is CASSEIRTGLNEKLFF.

The CDR3 nucleotides are TGTGCCAGCAGCGGATCTAGCGGGGGGTCCTACAATGAGCAGTTCTTC. Protein product: CASSGSSGGSYNEQFF. The rearrangement links TRBV9 to TRBJ2-1, with 11 bases lining up with TRBD2. The CDR3 is made up of 16 amino acids. Trimming removed 3 bases from V and 1 base from J; junction bases left unmatched: 3. The germline CDR1 and CDR2 sequences are SGDLS and YYNGEE.

The V gene is TRBV7-6, the J gene TRBJ2-7; 8 bases are shared with TRBD1. Germline values: CDR1 SGHVS, CDR2 FNYEAQ. There are 17 residues in the CDR3. Unmatched junction bases numbered 11, after V lost 1 base and J lost 3 bases. The DNA of the CDR3 is TGTGCCAGCAGCTTAGGAGGAGGGACAGGTGGAGGCTACGAGCAGTACTTC. It yields the protein CASSLGGGTGGGYEQYF.

This clone turned up a few times. The gene calls are TRBV9 and TRBJ2-1, with TRBD2 matching 8 bases. The CDR3 runs 15 residues. V was pared by 6 bases and J by 5 bases, with 10 bases of the junction left unmatched. Germline V gives CDR1 SGDLS, CDR2 YYNGEE. CDR3 loop: CASNREGGSHNEQFF. The CDR3 DNA is TGTGCCAGCAACCGGGAGGGCGGAAGCCACAATGAGCAGTTCTTC.

This clone was detected only once. V is TRBV7-9 and J is TRBJ1-6, with TRBD1 matching over 7 bases. The V gene's germline CDR1 is SEHNR and CDR2 FQNEAQ (reference sequence). The V segment lost 2 bases and the J segment 8 bases; nucleotides outside the gene matches: 9. CDR3 length: 16 residues. The DNA of the CDR3 is TGTGCCAGCAGCTTATTTGGGCAGGGGGTTCATTCACCCCTCCACTTT. This codes for CASSLFGQGVHSPLHF.

This clone was counted a few times. This sequence joins TRBV6-1 and TRBJ1-1, with TRBD1 matching over 9 bases. V shed 2 bases, J shed 5 bases, and the junction held 6 bases outside the gene matches. The CDR3 is 15 amino acids. Germline values: CDR1 MNHNS, CDR2 SASEGT. This chain's CDR3 is CASSELTGGWTEAFF. In DNA, the CDR3 is TGTGCCAGCAGTGAATTAACAGGGGGCTGGACTGAAGCTTTCTTT.

V usage is TRBV15 and J usage is TRBJ2-7; 7 bases map to TRBD2. The CDR3 length is 15 residues. The V gene's germline CDR1 is LNHNV and CDR2 YYDKDF (reference sequence). V was clipped by 5 bases and J by 7 bases; unmatched bases: 14. The CDR3 DNA reads as TGTGCCACCAGCCTCGGGGACTATGCCTCTCGGGAGCAGTACTTC. Its translation: CATSLGDYASREQYF.